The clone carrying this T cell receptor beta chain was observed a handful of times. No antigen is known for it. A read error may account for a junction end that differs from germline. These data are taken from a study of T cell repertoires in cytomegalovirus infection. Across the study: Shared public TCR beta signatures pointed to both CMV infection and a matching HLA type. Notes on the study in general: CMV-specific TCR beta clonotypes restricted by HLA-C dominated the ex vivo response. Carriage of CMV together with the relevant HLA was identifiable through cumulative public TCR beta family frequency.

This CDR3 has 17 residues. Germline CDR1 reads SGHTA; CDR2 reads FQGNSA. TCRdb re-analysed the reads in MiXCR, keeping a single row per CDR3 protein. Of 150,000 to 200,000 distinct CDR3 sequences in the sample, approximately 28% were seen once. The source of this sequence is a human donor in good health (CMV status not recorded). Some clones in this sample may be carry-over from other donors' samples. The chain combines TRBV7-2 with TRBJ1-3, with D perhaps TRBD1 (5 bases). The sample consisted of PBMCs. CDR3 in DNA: TGTGCCAGCAGCCGGTTCATCGGGACGGAATCTGGAAACACCGTATATTTT. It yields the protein CASSRFIGTESGNTVYF.